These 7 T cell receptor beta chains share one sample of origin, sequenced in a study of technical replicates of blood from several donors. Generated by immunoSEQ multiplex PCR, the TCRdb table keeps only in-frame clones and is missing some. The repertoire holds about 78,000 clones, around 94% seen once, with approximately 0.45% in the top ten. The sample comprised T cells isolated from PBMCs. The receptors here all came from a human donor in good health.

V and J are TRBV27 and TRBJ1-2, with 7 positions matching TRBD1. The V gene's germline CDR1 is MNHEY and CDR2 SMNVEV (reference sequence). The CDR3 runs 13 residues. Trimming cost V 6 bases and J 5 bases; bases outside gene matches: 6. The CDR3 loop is CASSLTGIYGYTF. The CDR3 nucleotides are TGTGCCAGCAGCCTGACAGGGATTTATGGCTACACCTTC.

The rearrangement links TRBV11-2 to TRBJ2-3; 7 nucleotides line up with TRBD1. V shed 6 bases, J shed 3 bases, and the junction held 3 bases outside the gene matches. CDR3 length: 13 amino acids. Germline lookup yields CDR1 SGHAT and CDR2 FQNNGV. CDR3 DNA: TGTGCCAGCAGGGTACAGGGGACAGATACGCAGTATTTT. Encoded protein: CASRVQGTDTQYF.

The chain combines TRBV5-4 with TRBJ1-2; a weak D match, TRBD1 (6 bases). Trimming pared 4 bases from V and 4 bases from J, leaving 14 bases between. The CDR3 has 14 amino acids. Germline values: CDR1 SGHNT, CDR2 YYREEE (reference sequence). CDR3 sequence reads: CASSQEQGSYGYTF. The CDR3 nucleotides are TGTGCCAGCAGCCAAGAACAGGGTTCCTATGGCTACACCTTC.

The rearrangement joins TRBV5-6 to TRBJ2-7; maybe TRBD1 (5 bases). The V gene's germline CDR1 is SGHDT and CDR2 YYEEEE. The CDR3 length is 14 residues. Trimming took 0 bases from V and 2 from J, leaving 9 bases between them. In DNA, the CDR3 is TGTGCCAGCAGCTTGGGAGCAGGGCCCTACGAGCAGTACTTC. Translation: CASSLGAGPYEQYF.

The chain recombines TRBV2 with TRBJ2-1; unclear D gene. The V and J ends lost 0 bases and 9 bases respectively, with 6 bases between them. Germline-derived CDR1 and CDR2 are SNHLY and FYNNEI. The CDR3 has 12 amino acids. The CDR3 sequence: CASSEALGEQFF. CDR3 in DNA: TGTGCCAGCAGTGAAGCGCTCGGTGAGCAGTTCTTC.

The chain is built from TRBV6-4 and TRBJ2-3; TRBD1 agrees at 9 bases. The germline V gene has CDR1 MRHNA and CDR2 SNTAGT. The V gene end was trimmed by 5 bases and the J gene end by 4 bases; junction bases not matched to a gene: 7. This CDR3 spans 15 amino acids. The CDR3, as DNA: TGTGCCAGCAGTAATACCGGGACAGGGTCAGATACGCAGTATTTT. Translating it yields CASSNTGTGSDTQYF.

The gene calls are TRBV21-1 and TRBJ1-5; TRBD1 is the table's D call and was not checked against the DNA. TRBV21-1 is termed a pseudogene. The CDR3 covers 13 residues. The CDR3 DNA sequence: TGTGCCAGCAGCGGATGCAGGGATCAGCCCCAGCATTTT. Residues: CASSGCRDQPQHF.